Reported below is one TCR beta chain. Its antigen is currently unknown. TCRdb itself ran the 5' RACE reads through MiXCR, one entry per CDR3 protein. Here the sample spans roughly 51,000 distinct CDR3 sequences, 7.3% being singletons. Germline assignment: CDR1 MGHDK and CDR2 SYGVNS. Trimming removed 1 base from V and 3 bases from J, with 27 bases in between. The CDR3 consists of 21 residues. The source of the sample is a study of T-cell memory formation after mild COVID-19. Study-level background: Largely, the TCR clusters proved donor specific. Study-wide findings and caveats: Those CD4+ clones that contracted were mainly in CM and EM (CD8+ ones in EMRA). Certain responding clones were present in pre-infection memory, suggesting participation of cross-reactive memory.

The origin of this receptor is a man between 18 and 29 years old who had mild COVID-19 (a few samples of this study predate the infection). Cell type and time point are not known. The chain uses TRBV25-1 and TRBJ2-2; D possibly uses TRBD1 or TRBD2 (5 bases each). The sequencing sample was made of PBMCs or a T cell subset sorted from them (not recorded which). In DNA, the CDR3 is TGTGCCAGCAGTGAATCCGGCTGGGGGATAGGGACGGGCGTTGACACCGGGGAGCTGTTTTTT. Its translation is CASSESGWGIGTGVDTGELFF.